The entry below describes one T cell receptor (beta chain). Clones were read by immunoSEQ multiplex PCR, and TCRdb kept only the in-frame ones, dropping some. The table shows nearly 20,000 clones, with around 85% occurring only once. The sample belongs to a study of somatic mutations in cytotoxic T cells in rheumatoid arthritis. The control group consisted of about 20 healthy blood donors, whose median age was about 56 years (range about 21-75) and of whom 45% to 70% were female. The germline V gene has CDR1 SGHDN and CDR2 FVKESK. V was pared by 0 bases and J by 5 bases, with 14 bases between. This CDR3 is 15 amino acids long.

This chain uses TRBV14 with TRBJ2-7; D perhaps matches TRBD2 (6 bases). The receptor was derived from a middle-aged man in good health. The sample consisted of CD8+ T cells sorted from blood. The DNA for the CDR3 is TGTGCCAGCAGCCAAGAATTCGCGGAGGGCAACGAGCAGTACTTC. This translates into CASSQEFAEGNEQYF. The variable domain in full, with the rest retrieved from reference TRBV14 and TRBJ2-7, is EAGVTQFPSHSVIEKGQTVTLRCDPISGHDNLYWYRRVMGKEIKFLLHFVKESKQDESGMPNNRFLAERTGGTYSTLKVQPAELEDSGVYFCASSQEFAEGNEQYFGPGTRLTVT.